Detailed here is one T cell receptor (beta chain). These data originate in a study of glioma-infiltrating T cells after dendritic cell vaccination. Study background: Three intradermal dendritic cell vaccine injections were given every two weeks.

The CDR3 loop spans 14 amino acids. Germline values: CDR1 SGHAT, CDR2 FQNNGV. The germline V and J ends were trimmed by 7 bases and 6 bases, with 17 bases remaining between them. Time point in this sample: after dendritic cell vaccination, including at tumor progression/relapse. Before vaccination, two weeks after the third vaccination, and at progression, PBMC were collected. TCRB CDR3 was amplified from 2 ug genomic DNA or less. TCRdb's copy holds only in-frame clones and misses some; the assay was immunoSEQ multiplex PCR. In the table there are 50,000 to 65,000 clones, more than 75% of which are singletons.

The chain links TRBV11-2 to TRBJ2-3; tentatively, D is TRBD2 (7 bases). This specimen was blood, taken after dendritic cell vaccination. The sequence was collected from a human donor with glioblastoma. DNA of the CDR3: TGTGCCAGCACCTACGGGGGGCGGAAGGATACGCAGTATTTT. Amino acids: CASTYGGRKDTQYF.